The clone carrying this T cell receptor (beta chain) was detected a few times. The antigen is undetermined. Time point denoted: week 23, last vaccination. In the vaccine, a single dose held 300 ug of the mutant IDH1 20-mer peptide, along with topical imiquimod. This specimen comes from a study of a mutant IDH1 vaccine in newly diagnosed glioma. The germline V gene encodes CDR1 SEHNR and CDR2 FQNEAQ (reference sequence). V gave up 5 bases and J gave up 3 bases, with 13 bases separating them. CDR3 length: 15 residues. Assay: immunoSEQ multiplex PCR; the TCRdb copy retains only in-frame clones and omits some. Of about 54,000 clones in the sample, 75% to 90% were seen once.

The receptor was derived from a man aged 35 to 55 with glioma. The chain joins TRBV7-9 to TRBJ1-4; perhaps TRBD1 as D (5 bases). The sequences come from PBMCs, collected from a glioma patient whose treatment included an IDH1 peptide vaccine. The CDR3 coding sequence is TGTGCCAGCAGCCCAGGGATTTTAGCTAATGAAAAACTGTTTTTT. Its translation: CASSPGILANEKLFF.